This T cell receptor beta chain was recovered during a study of T-cell memory formation after mild COVID-19. A single record per CDR3 protein comes from TCRdb applying MiXCR to the 5' RACE reads. The table includes more than 200,000 distinct CDR3 sequences, about 16% detected once. The sequenced material came from PBMCs or a T cell subset sorted from them (not recorded which). The receptor was derived from a man aged 18 to 30 who had mild COVID-19 (a few samples of this study predate the infection). Cell type and time point are not known.

The CDR3 nucleotides read TGCGCCAGCAGCTTGGAAGTAAGAGGCACTGAAGCTTTCTTT. This sequence encodes CASSLEVRGTEAFF. The chain links TRBV5-1 to TRBJ1-1; D is undetermined. The CDR3 has 14 residues. From germline, CDR1 is SGHRS and CDR2 YFSETQ. Between the trimmed V and J ends, which lost 0 bases and 4 bases, there was a span of 10 bases.